This T cell receptor (beta chain) appears in the sequencing data of a study of T-cell memory formation after mild COVID-19 (dated by TCRdb to about 2021). Describing the broader study: Most TCR sequence clusters were specific to one of the two donors. T-cell clones expanding and contracting after mild COVID-19 in a couple of donors were tracked by longitudinal TCRalpha and TCRbeta repertoire sequencing. The cohort comprised two young, previously healthy adult volunteers, one female and one male.

Details on this clonotype: The antigen it recognizes is unknown. Per-base quality was not reported, and no clone a single base away is much larger than it.

The CDR3 numbers 13 residues from cysteine through phenylalanine. The only DNA kept is the CDR3, 39 bases in frame from the first base. Trimming leaves V shorter by 7 bases and J shorter by 5 bases, with the junction holding 8 bases beyond the gene matches. CDR1 is given as WSHSY and CDR2 as SAAADI, both from the germline V gene. For sequencing, an Illumina NovaSeq 6000 was employed. TCRalpha and TCRbeta cDNA libraries were constructed by 5'RACE with constant-segment primers, with sample barcodes and unique molecular identifiers being introduced. RNA was extracted from every sample with Trizol reagent. Libraries were amplified in two PCR steps, with a second sample barcode and Illumina TruSeq adapters added in the second step. The libraries were sequenced on an Illumina NovaSeq using 2 x 150 bp paired-end reads. The published analysis was carried out like this. With migec v1.2.7, reads were demultiplexed and then collapsed into UMI-guided consensus sequences. Using mixcr v2.1.11, UMI consensuses were aligned to TRA and TRB V and J templates and then assembled into clonotypes. A clonotype was counted as expanded or contracted only when both edgeR and NoisET called the clonotype significant, with the noise models trained on biological replicates. For edgeR calls, the cutoffs were a false discovery rate-adjusted p below 0.01 and a log2 fold-change threshold of 1. As an exploratory analysis of dynamics, max-normalized trajectories of the 1000 most abundant clonotypes were examined by PCA with hierarchical clustering. The CD4 or CD8 phenotype of responding clones was assigned using the separately sequenced CD4+ and CD8+ repertoires. TCRdb itself trimmed the public reads at Q25 with fastp, ran MiXCR and retained productive beta chains. Rows matching on CDR3 protein sequence are summarized as one entry with the most common DNA and genes. The V and J calls and clone size are TCRdb's, not the authors'. This sample gives some 450,000 distinct CDR3 sequences in total; around 17% of them show up just once. Of the sample, 20% to 25% falls within the top ten clones.

On the study overall, not on this receptor specifically: The detection of some responding clones in pre-infection memory suggests that pre-existing cross-reactive memory T cells joined the SARS-CoV-2 response. Only a couple of mild cases were covered by the study, and larger cohorts that include severe cases with pre-infection samples were considered necessary. Clones contracting from day 15 to 85 had balanced CD4/CD8 phenotypes, while a second wave expanding from day 15 to 37 was biased towards CD4+. Contracting CD4+ clones turned up mainly in the CM and EM memory subsets, whereas EMRA was where CD8+ clones were enriched. The second-wave clones that peaked on day 37 were not confirmed to be SARS-CoV-2 specific.

PBMCs were isolated by Ficoll-Paque density gradient centrifugation. The specimen was PBMCs or a T cell subset sorted from them (not recorded which). The TCR sequence derives from a man aged 18-30 years who had mild COVID-19 (a few samples of this study predate the infection). The sample titles of this study are shuffled in the database, so cell type and time point are left out; the donor was told from shared clones. The chain couples TRBV10-2 to TRBJ2-7, with 7 junctional bases fitting TRBD2. The DNA sequence is as follows: TGCGCCAGCACTTTGGGGGGAGGGGACGAGCAGTACTTC. It translates to CASTLGGGDEQYF.